A few counts support the clone carrying this TCR beta chain. What it recognizes is unknown. The sample comes from a study of beta chain features in type 1 diabetes. The study, taken as a whole, reports: Among all four CD4+ subsets, Type 1 diabetes patients had TCRB CDR3s that were moderately but significantly shorter. More deletions and fewer insertions at VDJ junctions were found in patients with type 1 diabetes. Reads derived from cDNA could over-represent cells showing high TCR expression. Among patients, naive, central memory and Treg TCRB repertoires appeared more similar than among healthy donors.

The CDR3 length is 15 residues. V was clipped by 0 bases and J by 5 bases; unmatched bases: 4. Per the germline V gene, CDR1 is SGHNT and CDR2 is YYREEE (reference sequence). What was sequenced were expressed TCRB transcripts, since all of the isolated RNA had been reverse transcribed. Naive, central memory and regulatory T cell samples produced a mean of approximately 3.9 million reads. Measured with immunoSEQ multiplex PCR; TCRdb has only the in-frame clones, and not every one. The sample consists of some 370,000 clones, over 8.5% of them appearing once. The TCR sequence derives from a man in his thirties or forties with type 1 diabetes. This chain links TRBV5-4 with TRBJ2-1, with 8 bases aligning to TRBD2. The sequencing input was central memory CD4+ T cells from blood. The CDR3 loop reads CASSLELAVDNEQFF. The CDR3 DNA sequence: TGTGCCAGCAGCTTGGAACTAGCGGTTGACAATGAGCAGTTCTTC.